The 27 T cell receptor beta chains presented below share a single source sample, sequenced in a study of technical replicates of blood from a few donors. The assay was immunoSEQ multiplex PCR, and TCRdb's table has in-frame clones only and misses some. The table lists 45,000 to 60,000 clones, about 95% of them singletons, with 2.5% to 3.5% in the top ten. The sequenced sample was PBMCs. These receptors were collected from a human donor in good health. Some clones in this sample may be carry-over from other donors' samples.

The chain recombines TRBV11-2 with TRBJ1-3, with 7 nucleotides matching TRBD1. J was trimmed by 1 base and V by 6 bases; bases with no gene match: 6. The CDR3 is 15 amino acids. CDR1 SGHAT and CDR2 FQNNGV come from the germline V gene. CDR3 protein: CASRQTGHSGNTIYF. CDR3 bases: TGTGCCAGCAGACAGACAGGGCATTCTGGAAACACCATATATTTT.

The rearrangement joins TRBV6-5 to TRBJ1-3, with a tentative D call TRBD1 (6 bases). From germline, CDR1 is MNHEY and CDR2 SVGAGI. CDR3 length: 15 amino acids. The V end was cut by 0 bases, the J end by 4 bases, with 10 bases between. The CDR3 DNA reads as TGTGCCAGCAGTTACTCGGTTCAGGGGGGAAACACCATATATTTT. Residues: CASSYSVQGGNTIYF.

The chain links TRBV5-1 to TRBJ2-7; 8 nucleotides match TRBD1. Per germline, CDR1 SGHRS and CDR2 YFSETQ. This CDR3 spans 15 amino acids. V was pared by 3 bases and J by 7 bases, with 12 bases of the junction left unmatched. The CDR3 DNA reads TGCGCCAGCAGCTACACGACAGGGGACCATTGGGAGCAGTACTTC. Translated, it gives CASSYTTGDHWEQYF.

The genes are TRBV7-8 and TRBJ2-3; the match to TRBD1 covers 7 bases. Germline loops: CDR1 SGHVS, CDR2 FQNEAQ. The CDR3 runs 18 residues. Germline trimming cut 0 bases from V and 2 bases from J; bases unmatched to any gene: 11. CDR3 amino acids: CASSLALKPGQSTDTQYF. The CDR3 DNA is TGTGCCAGCAGCTTAGCTCTTAAACCGGGACAGTCCACAGATACGCAGTATTTT.

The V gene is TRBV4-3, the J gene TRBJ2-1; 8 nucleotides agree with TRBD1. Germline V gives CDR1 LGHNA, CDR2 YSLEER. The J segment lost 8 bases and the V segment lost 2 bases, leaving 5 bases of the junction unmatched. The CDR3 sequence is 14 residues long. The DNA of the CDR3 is TGCGCCAGCAGCCAAATCGGACAGGGCCATGAGCAGTTCTTC. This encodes CASSQIGQGHEQFF.

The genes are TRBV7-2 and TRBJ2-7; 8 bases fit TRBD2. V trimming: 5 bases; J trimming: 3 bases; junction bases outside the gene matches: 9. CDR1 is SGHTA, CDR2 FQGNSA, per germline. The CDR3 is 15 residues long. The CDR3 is CASSEKSGSFYEQYF. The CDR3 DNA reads TGTGCCAGCAGCGAGAAAAGCGGGAGTTTCTACGAGCAGTACTTC.

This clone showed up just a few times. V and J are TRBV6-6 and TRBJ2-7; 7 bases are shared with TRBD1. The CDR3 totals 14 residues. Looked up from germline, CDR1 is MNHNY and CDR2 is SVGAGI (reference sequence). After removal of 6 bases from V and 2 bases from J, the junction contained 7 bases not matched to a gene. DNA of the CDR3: TGTGCCAGCAGGGGACAGAGTAAAACCTACGAGCAGTACTTC. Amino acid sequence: CASRGQSKTYEQYF.

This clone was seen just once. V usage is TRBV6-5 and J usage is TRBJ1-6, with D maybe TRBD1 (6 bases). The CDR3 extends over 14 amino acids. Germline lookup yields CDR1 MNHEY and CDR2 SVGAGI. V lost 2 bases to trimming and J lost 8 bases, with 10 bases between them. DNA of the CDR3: TGTGCCAGCAGTTACAACAGGGACCATTCACCCCTCCACTTT. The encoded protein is CASSYNRDHSPLHF.

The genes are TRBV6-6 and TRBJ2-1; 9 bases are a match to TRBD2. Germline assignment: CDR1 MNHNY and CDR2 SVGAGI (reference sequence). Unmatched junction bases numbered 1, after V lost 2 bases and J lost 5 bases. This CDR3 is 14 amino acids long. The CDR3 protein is CASSYGTSNNEQFF. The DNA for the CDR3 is TGTGCCAGCAGTTACGGGACTAGCAACAATGAGCAGTTCTTC.

CDR3 loop: CASSLSQSSYNSPLHF. DNA for the CDR3: TGTGCCAGCAGTTTATCACAGAGCTCCTATAATTCACCCCTCCACTTT. The V and J genes are TRBV27 and TRBJ1-6, with unresolved D. Germline V CDR1 and CDR2: MNHEY, SMNVEV (reference sequence). The CDR3 is 16 residues long. V shed 0 bases and J shed 0 bases, with 6 bases lying between them.

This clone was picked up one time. CDR3 DNA sequence: TGTGCCAGCAGTTTCGGGACTAGCGGGAGGACGAACACCGGGGAGCTGTTTTTT. This gives the protein CASSFGTSGRTNTGELFF. V gene TRBV27 combines with J gene TRBJ2-2, with 15 bases identical to TRBD2. The V segment lost 3 bases and the J segment 0 bases; nucleotides outside the gene matches: 2. The germline gives CDR1 MNHEY, CDR2 SMNVEV (reference sequence). This CDR3 has 18 amino acids.

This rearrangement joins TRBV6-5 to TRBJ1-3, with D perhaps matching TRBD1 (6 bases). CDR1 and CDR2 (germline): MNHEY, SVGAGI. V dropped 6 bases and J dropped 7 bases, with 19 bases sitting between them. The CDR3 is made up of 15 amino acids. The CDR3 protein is CASRVWTDDGNTIYF. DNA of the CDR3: TGTGCCAGCAGAGTCTGGACAGATGATGGGAACACCATATATTTT.

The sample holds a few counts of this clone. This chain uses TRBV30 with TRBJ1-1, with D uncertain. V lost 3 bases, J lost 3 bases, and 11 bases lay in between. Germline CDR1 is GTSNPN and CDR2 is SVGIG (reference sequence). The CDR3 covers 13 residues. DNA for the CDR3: TGTGCCTGGAGCGACGGGTCGTACACTGAAGCTTTCTTT. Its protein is CAWSDGSYTEAFF.

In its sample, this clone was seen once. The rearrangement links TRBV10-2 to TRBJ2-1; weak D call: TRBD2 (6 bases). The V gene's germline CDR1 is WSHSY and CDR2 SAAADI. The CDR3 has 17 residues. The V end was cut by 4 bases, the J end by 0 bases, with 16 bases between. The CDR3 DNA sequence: TGCGCCAGCAGTGGGGGTGGGGCGGGGAGCTCCTACAATGAGCAGTTCTTC. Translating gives CASSGGGAGSSYNEQFF.

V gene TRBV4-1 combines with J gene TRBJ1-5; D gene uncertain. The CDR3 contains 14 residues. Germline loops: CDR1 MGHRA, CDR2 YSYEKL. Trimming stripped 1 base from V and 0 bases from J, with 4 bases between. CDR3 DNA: TGCGCCAGCAGCCAAGGGGCTAGCAATCAGCCCCAGCATTTT. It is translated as CASSQGASNQPQHF.

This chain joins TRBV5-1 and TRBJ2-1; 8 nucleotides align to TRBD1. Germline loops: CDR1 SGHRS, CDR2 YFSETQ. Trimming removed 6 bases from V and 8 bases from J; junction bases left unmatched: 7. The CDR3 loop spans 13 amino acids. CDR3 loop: CASMGPGQDEQFF. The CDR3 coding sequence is TGCGCCAGCATGGGTCCGGGACAGGATGAGCAGTTCTTC.

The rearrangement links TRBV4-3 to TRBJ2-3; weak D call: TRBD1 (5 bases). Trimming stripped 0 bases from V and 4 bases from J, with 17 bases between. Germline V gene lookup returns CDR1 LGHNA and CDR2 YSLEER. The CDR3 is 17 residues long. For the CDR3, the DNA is TGCGCCAGCAGCCAAGATGAAGGGGCCGTTGCCCCAGATACGCAGTATTTT. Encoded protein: CASSQDEGAVAPDTQYF.

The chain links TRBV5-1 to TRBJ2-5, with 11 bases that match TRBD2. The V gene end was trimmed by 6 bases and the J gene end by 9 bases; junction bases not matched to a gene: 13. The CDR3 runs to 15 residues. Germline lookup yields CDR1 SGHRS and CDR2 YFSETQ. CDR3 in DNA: TGCGCCAGCACCCTCCTAGCGGGGGGAGACTGGGCCCAGTACTTC. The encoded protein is CASTLLAGGDWAQYF.

Here the CDR3 DNA reads TGTGCCAGCAGTGCCGGGACAGGGTCCTACGAGCAGTACTTC. This encodes CASSAGTGSYEQYF. This rearrangement joins TRBV2 to TRBJ2-7; TRBD1 matches at 9 bases. Germline CDR1 reads SNHLY; CDR2 reads FYNNEI. This CDR3 contains 14 residues. The V and J ends lost 4 bases and 1 base, in that order; junction bases with no gene match: 2.

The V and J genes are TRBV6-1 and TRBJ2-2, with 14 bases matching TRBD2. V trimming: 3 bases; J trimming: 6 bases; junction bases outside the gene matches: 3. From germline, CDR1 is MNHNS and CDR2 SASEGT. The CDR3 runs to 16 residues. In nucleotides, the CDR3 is TGTGCCAGCAGTGAGAGACTAGCGGGAGGGCCCGGGGAGCTGTTTTTT. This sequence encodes CASSERLAGGPGELFF.

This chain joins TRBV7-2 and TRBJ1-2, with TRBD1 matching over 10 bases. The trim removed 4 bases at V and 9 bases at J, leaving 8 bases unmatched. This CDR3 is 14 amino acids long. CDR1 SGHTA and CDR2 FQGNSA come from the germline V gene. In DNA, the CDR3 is TGTGCCAGCAGCTGGGGACAGGGGTTTGATAGCTACACCTTC. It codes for CASSWGQGFDSYTF.

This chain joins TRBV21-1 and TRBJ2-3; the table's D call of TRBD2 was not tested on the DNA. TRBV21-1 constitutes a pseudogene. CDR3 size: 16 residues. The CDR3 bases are TGTGCCAGCAGCAACTCTAGCGGGAAAGTAACAGATACGCAGTATTTT. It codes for CASSNSSGKVTDTQYF.

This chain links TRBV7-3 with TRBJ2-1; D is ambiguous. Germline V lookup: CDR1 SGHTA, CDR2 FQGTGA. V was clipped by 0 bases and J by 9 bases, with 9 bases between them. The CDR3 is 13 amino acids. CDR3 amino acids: CASSLTGNGEQFF. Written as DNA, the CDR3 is TGTGCCAGCAGCTTAACCGGTAACGGTGAGCAGTTCTTC.

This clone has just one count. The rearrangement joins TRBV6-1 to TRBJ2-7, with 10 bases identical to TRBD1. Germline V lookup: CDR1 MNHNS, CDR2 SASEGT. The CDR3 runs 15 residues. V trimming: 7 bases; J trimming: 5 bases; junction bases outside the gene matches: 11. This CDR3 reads CASNFYRDRGHEQYF. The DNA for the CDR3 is TGTGCCAGCAACTTCTACCGGGACAGGGGTCACGAGCAGTACTTC.

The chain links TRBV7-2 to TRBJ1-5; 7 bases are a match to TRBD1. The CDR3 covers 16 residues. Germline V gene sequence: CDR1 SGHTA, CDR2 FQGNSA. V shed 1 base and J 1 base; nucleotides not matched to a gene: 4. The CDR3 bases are TGTGCCAGCAGCTTAGGACACAGGGGAAGCAATCAGCCCCAGCATTTT. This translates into CASSLGHRGSNQPQHF.

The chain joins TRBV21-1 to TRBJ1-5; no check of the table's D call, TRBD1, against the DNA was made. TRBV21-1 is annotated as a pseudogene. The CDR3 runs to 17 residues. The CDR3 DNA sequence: TGTGCCAGCAGCAAAAGGACAGGGAGGGTTAGCAATCAGCCCCAGCATTTT. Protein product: CASSKRTGRVSNQPQHF.

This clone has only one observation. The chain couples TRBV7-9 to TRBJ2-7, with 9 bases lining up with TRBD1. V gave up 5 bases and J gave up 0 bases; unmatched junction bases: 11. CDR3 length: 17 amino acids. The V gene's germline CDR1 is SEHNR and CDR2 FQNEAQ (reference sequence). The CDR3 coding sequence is TGTGCCAGCAGCCGCCCTGAGGGACAGGGCTCCTCCTACGAGCAGTACTTC. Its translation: CASSRPEGQGSSYEQYF.